This record concerns one T cell receptor (beta chain) sequence. The antigen remains unidentified. The sample originates from a study of T cell repertoires in cytomegalovirus infection. The wider study: Matching HLA type, along with CMV infection, was indicated by public TCR beta signatures.

Via MiXCR, TCRdb re-called the reads, giving one row per CDR3 protein. The top ten clones hold roughly 18% of a sample with hundreds of thousands of distinct CDR3 sequences, 30% to 40% of them seen once. Trimming stripped 2 bases from V and 7 bases from J, with 12 bases between. Germline V gene data show CDR1 as MNHNS and CDR2 as SASEGT. There are 14 residues in the CDR3. The TCR sequence derives from a human donor in good health (CMV status not recorded). Some clones in this sample may be carry-over from other donors' samples. The sample here was cultured PBMCs, taken from culture after CMV antigen stimulation. The rearrangement uses TRBV6-1 and TRBJ1-5; D is possibly TRBD1 (5 bases). CDR3 in amino acids: CASSEWRGEQPQHF. As DNA, the CDR3 is TGTGCCAGCAGTGAATGGAGGGGAGAACAGCCCCAGCATTTT.